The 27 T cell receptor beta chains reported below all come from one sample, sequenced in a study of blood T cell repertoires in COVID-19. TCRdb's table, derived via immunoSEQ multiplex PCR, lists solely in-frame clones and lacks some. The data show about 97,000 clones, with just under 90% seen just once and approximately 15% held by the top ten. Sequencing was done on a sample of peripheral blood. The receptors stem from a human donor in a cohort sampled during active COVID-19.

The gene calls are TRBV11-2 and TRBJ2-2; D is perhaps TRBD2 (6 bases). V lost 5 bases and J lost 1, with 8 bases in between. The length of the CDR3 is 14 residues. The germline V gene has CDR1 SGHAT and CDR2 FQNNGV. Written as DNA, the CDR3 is TGTGCCAGCAGCAGACTAGAGAACACCGGGGAGCTGTTTTTT. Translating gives CASSRLENTGELFF. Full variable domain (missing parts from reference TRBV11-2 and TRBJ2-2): EAGVAQSPRYKIIEKRQSVAFWCNPISGHATLYWYQQILGQGPKLLIQFQNNGVVDDSQLPKDRFSAERLKGVDSTLKIQPAKLEDSAVYLCASSRLENTGELFFGEGSRLTVL.

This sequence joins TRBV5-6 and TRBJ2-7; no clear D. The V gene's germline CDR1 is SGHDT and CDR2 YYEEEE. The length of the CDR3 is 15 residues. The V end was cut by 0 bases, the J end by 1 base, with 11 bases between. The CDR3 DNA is TGTGCCAGCAGCTTGGACGGAGTTCTTTCCTACGAGCAGTACTTC. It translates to CASSLDGVLSYEQYF.

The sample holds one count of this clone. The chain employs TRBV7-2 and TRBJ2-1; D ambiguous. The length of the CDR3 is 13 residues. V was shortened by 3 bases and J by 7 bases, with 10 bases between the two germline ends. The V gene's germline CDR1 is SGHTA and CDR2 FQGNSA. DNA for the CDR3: TGTGCCAGCAGCTTTACAGCCCTGAATGAGCAGTTCTTC. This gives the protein CASSFTALNEQFF.

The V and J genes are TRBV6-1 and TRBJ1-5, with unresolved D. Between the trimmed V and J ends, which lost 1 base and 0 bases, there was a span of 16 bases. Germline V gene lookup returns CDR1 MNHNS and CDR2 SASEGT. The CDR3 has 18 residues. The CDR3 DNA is TGTGCCAGCAGTGAAGAACCGTTGACATTTTATAGCAATCAGCCCCAGCATTTT. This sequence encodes CASSEEPLTFYSNQPQHF.

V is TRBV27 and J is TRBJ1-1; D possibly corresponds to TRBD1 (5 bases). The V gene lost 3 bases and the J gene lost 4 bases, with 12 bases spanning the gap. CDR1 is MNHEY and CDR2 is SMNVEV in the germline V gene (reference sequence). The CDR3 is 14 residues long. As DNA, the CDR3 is TGTGCCAGCAGTTTTAACGGGGGGGGCACTGAAGCTTTCTTT. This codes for CASSFNGGGTEAFF.

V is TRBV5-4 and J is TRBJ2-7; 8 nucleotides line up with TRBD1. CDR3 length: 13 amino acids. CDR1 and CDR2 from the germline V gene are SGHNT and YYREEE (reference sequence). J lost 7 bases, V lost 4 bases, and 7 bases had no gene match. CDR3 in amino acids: CASSKDRVWEQYF. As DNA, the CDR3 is TGTGCCAGCAGCAAGGACAGGGTCTGGGAGCAGTACTTC.

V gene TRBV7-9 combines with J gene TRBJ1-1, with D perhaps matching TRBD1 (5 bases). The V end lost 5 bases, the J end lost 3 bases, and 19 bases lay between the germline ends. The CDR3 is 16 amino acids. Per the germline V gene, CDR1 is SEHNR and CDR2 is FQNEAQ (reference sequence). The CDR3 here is CASSAILQWGDTEAFF. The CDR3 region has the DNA TGTGCCAGCAGCGCTATCCTACAGTGGGGGGACACTGAAGCTTTCTTT.

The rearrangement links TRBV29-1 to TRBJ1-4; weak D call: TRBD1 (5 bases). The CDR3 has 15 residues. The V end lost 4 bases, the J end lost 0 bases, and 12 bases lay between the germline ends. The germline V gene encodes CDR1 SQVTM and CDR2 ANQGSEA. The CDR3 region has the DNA TGCAGCGTTGCGCGGGGGACGGCAACTAATGAAAAACTGTTTTTT. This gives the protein CSVARGTATNEKLFF.

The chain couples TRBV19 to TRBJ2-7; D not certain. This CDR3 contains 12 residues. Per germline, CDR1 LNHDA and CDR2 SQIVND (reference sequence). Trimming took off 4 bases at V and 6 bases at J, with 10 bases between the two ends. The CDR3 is CASSNPGFEQYF. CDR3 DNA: TGTGCCAGTAGTAATCCGGGTTTCGAGCAGTACTTC.

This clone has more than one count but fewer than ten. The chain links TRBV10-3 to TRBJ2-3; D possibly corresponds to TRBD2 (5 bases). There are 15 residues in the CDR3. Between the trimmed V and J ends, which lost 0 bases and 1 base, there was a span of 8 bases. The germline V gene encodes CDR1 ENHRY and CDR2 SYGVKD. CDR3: CAISESKEGTDTQYF. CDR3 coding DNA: TGTGCCATCAGTGAGTCGAAGGAGGGCACAGATACGCAGTATTTT.

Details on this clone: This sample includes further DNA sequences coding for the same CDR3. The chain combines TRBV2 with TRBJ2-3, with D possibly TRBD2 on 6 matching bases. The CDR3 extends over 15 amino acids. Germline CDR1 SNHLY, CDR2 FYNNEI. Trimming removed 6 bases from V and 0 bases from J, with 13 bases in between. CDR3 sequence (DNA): TGTGCCAGCAGAGGCGGGACTGCTAGCACAGATACGCAGTATTTT. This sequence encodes CASRGGTASTDTQYF. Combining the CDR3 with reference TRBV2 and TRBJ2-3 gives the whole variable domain EPEVTQTPSHQVTQMGQEVILRCVPISNHLYFYWYRQILGQKVEFLVSFYNNEISEKSEIFDDQFSVERPDGSNFTLKIRSTKLEDSAMYFCASRGGTASTDTQYFGPGTRLTVL.

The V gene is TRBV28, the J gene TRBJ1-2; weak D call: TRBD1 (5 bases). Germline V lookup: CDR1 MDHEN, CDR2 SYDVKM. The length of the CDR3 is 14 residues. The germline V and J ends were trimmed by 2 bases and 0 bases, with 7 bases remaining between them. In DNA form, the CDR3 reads TGTGCCAGCAGTTTAGGGGCAGCTAACTATGGCTACACCTTC. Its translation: CASSLGAANYGYTF.

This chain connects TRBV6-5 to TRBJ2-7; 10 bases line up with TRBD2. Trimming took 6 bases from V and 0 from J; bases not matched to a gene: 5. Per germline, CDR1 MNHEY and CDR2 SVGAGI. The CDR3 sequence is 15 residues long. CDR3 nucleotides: TGTGCCAGCAGCCTATCTAGCGGGAGCTCCTACGAGCAGTACTTC. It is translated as CASSLSSGSSYEQYF.

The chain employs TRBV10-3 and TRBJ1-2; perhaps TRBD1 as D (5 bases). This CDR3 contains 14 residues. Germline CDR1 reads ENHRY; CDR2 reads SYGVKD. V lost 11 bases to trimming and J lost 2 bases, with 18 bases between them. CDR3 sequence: CALSALDKNYGYTF. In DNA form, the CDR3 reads TGTGCCCTTTCGGCCCTGGACAAGAACTATGGCTACACCTTC.

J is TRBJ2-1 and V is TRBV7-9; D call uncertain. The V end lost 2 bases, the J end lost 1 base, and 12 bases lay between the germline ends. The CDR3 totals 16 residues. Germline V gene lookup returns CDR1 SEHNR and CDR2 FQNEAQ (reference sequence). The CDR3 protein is CASSLNVALSYNEQFF. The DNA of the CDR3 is TGTGCCAGCAGCTTAAACGTTGCCCTATCCTACAATGAGCAGTTCTTC.

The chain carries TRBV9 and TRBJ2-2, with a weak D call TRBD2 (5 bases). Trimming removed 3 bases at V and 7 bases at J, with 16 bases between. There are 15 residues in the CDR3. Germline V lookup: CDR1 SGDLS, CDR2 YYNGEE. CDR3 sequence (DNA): TGTGCCAGCAGCGCCACTACTAGTGTGGGCGGGGAGCTGTTTTTT. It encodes CASSATTSVGGELFF.

DNA for the CDR3: TGTGCCATCAGTGAGAGGTCGTTAGGGGACACCATATATTTT. Translated, it gives CAISERSLGDTIYF. The chain has TRBV10-3 and TRBJ1-3, with D maybe TRBD1 (5 bases). The CDR3 has 14 amino acids. With 2 bases removed from V and 8 bases from J, the gap between germline ends came to 13 bases. CDR1 is ENHRY, CDR2 SYGVKD, per germline.

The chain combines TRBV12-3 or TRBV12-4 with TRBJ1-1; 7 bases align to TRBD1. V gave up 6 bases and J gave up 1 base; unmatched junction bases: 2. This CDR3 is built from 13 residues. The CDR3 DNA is TGTGCCAGCAGCTGGACAGGGAACACTGAAGCTTTCTTT. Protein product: CASSWTGNTEAFF.

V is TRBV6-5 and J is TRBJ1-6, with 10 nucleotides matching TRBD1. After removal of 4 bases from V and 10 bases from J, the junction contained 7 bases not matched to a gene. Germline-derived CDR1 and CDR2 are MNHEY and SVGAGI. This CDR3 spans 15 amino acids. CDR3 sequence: CASSWSDRGNSPLHF. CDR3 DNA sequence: TGTGCCAGCAGTTGGTCGGACAGGGGGAACTCACCCCTCCACTTT.

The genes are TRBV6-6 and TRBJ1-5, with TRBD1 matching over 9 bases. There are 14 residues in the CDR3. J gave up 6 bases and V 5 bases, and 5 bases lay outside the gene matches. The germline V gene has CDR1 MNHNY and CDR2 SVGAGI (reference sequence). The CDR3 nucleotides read TGTGCCAGCAGTCAGACAGGGGGGGGTCAGCCCCAGCATTTT. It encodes CASSQTGGGQPQHF.

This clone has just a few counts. In DNA form, the CDR3 reads TGTGCCAGCAGCGGCAGGGAAACTAATGAAAAACTGTTTTTT. Translated, it gives CASSGRETNEKLFF. The gene calls are TRBV9 and TRBJ1-4; D is possibly TRBD1 (5 bases). The V and J ends lost 3 bases and 1 base respectively, with 7 bases between them. Germline values: CDR1 SGDLS, CDR2 YYNGEE. The CDR3 runs to 14 residues.

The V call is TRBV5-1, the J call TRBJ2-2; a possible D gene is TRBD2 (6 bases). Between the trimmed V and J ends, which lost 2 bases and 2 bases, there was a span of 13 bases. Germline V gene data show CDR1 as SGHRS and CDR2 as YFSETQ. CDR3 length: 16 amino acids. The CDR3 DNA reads TGCGCCAGCAGCTTTCTTGGGACTCCCAACACCGGGGAGCTGTTTTTT. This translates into CASSFLGTPNTGELFF.

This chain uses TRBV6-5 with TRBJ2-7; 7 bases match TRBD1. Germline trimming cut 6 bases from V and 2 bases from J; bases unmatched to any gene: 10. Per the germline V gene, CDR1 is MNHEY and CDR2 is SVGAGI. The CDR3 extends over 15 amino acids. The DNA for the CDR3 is TGTGCCAGCAGCAAAACGACAGGGAGCCCCTACGAGCAGTACTTC. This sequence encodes CASSKTTGSPYEQYF.

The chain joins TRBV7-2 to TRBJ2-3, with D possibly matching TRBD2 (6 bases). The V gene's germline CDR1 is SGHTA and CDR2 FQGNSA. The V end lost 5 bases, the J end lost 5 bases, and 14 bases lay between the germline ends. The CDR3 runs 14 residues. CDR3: CASSLWEAKDTQYF. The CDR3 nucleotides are TGTGCCAGCAGCCTGTGGGAGGCGAAAGATACGCAGTATTTT.

CDR3 sequence (DNA): TGTGCCAGCTCATCGGGACTCAACTCTGGAAACACCATATATTTT. This encodes CASSSGLNSGNTIYF. The chain carries TRBV18 and TRBJ1-3, with TRBD1 as a possible D gene (5 bases). CDR3 size: 15 residues. The V end lost 5 bases, the J end lost 0 bases, and 11 bases lay between the germline ends. The V gene's germline CDR1 is KGHSH and CDR2 LQKENI.

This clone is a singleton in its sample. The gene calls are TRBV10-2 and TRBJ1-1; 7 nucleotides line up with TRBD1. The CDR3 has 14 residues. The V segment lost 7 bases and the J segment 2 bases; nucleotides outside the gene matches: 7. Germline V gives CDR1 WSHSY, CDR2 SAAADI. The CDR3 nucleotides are TGCGCCAGCACCCAAGGGACAGTTAACACTGAAGCTTTCTTT. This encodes CASTQGTVNTEAFF.

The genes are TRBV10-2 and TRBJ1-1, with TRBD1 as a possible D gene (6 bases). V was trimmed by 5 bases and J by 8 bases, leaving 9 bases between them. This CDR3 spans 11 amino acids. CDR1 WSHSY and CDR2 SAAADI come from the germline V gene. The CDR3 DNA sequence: TGCGCCAGCAGTCTGCAGGGGGAAGCTTTCTTT. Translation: CASSLQGEAFF.